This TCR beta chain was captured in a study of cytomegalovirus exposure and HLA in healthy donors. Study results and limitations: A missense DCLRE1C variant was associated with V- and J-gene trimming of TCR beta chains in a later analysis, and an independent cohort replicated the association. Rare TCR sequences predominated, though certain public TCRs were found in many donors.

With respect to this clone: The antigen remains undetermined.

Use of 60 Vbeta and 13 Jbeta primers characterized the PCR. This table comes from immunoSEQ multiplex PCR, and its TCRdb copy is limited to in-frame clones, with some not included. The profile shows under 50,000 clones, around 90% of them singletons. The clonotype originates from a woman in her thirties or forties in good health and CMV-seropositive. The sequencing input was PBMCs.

CDR3: CASSTGHPSSYEQYF. The CDR3 DNA is TGTGCCAGCTCAACGGGACACCCGAGCTCCTACGAGCAGTACTTC. The chain is built from TRBV18 and TRBJ2-7; possibly TRBD1 for D (6 bases). The CDR3 is made up of 15 amino acids. Trimming cost V 5 bases and J 0 bases, with 14 bases left between them. Germline assignment: CDR1 KGHSH and CDR2 LQKENI.